These 6 T cell receptor beta chains originate from one sample sequenced in a study of T-cell reconstitution after alpha-beta-depleted transplantation in children. Using unique molecular identifiers, the investigators prepared the TCRbeta library. TCRdb reprocessed the PCR reads via MiXCR and lists one record per CDR3 protein. The sample holds about 350,000 distinct CDR3 sequences, roughly 16% seen once. The sequencing here drew on PBMCs, mostly from graft donor cells, taken 360 days after TCRalphabeta/CD19-depleted stem cell transplant. The receptors were gathered from a male patient aged 2 to 10 who had a stem cell transplant for acute lymphoblastic leukemia, so the T cells may come from the graft donor.

This chain uses TRBV5-1 with TRBJ2-1; D is undetermined. Trimming took off 4 bases at V and 7 bases at J, with 12 bases between the two ends. Per the germline V gene, CDR1 is SGHRS and CDR2 is YFSETQ. This CDR3 has 13 residues. CDR3 nucleotide sequence: TGCGCCAGCAGCAAGAACGTCGGGAATGAGCAGTTCTTC. Translated, it gives CASSKNVGNEQFF.

This clonotype came up a few times. The rearrangement uses TRBV5-4 and TRBJ2-1; the match to TRBD1 covers 8 bases. The J segment lost 9 bases and the V segment lost 4 bases, leaving 12 bases of the junction unmatched. The CDR3 consists of 15 residues. The germline CDR1 and CDR2 sequences are SGHNT and YYREEE (reference sequence). The DNA of the CDR3 is TGTGCCAGCAGCCCGGAGCCGGACAGGGATGGTGAGCAGTTCTTC. Translated: CASSPEPDRDGEQFF.

This clonotype showed up just a few times. The CDR3 reads CASSSVWPGLGRWAFTDTQYF. In DNA, the CDR3 is TGTGCCAGCAGCTCCGTCTGGCCTGGCCTAGGGAGGTGGGCTTTCACAGATACGCAGTATTTT. The genes are TRBV11-3 and TRBJ2-3; D perhaps matches TRBD2 (6 bases). CDR3 length: 21 amino acids. Trimming removed 4 bases at V and 2 bases at J, with 31 bases between. The germline gives CDR1 SGHNT, CDR2 YENEEA.

This rearrangement joins TRBV12-3 or TRBV12-4 to TRBJ1-5; D may be TRBD1 (5 bases). This CDR3 is built from 16 residues. V lost 3 bases and J lost 4, with 16 bases in between. DNA for the CDR3: TGTGCCAGCAGTTTCTCCGGTCGACAGACTAATCAGCCCCAGCATTTT. It translates to CASSFSGRQTNQPQHF.

This clonotype was seen many times. This rearrangement joins TRBV5-1 to TRBJ2-2; 7 bases match TRBD2. CDR1 is SGHRS, CDR2 YFSETQ, per germline. This CDR3 region has 16 residues. The trim removed 3 bases at V and 7 bases at J, leaving 12 bases unmatched. This chain's CDR3 is CASSSSGLGGDGELFF. The CDR3 DNA follows: TGCGCCAGCAGCTCATCTGGACTAGGAGGCGACGGGGAGCTGTTTTTT.

The rearrangement uses TRBV3-1 and TRBJ2-5, with D unresolved. The CDR3 covers 13 residues. Germline CDR1 is LGHDT and CDR2 is YNNKEL (reference sequence). Trimming left V 1 base short and J 5 bases short, with 8 bases between. The CDR3 spells CASSQVLGETQYF. The CDR3 DNA reads as TGTGCCAGCAGCCAAGTACTGGGGGAGACCCAGTACTTC.